These 32 T cell receptor beta chains originate from one sample sequenced in a study of blood T cells in healthy people across ages. Then a second PCR, running roughly 7 to 11 cycles, was carried out with a sample-barcoded 5' primer and a J-beta primer mix. TCRdb re-analysed the 5' RACE reads in MiXCR, keeping a single row per CDR3 protein. The data show hundreds of thousands of distinct CDR3 sequences, 25% to 35% seen once. Sample: blood. All receptors derive from an elderly woman in good health.

The table lists this clonotype with many counts. This chain connects TRBV5-1 to TRBJ2-3; no clear D gene. CDR1 is SGHRS and CDR2 is YFSETQ in the germline V gene. V lost 1 base and J lost 2, with 11 bases in between. CDR3 length: 15 amino acids. The CDR3 spells CASSLISHSTDTQYF. Here the CDR3 DNA reads TGCGCCAGCAGCTTGATCTCGCATTCCACAGATACGCAGTATTTT.

A few counts support this clonotype. A much larger clonotype is one base distant, so this may be a read error. CDR3: CASRRDRGFWYGYTF. CDR3 bases: TGTGCCAGCAGGCGGGACAGGGGGTTTTGGTATGGCTACACCTTC. The V gene is TRBV28, the J gene TRBJ1-2; TRBD1 matches at 11 bases. In germline, CDR1 is MDHEN, CDR2 SYDVKM. There are 15 residues in the CDR3. The ends lost 6 bases at V and 5 bases at J; junction bases unmatched: 8.

The sample holds many counts of this clonotype. The J gene is TRBJ2-7, the V gene TRBV30; D uncertain. The germline V gene encodes CDR1 GTSNPN and CDR2 SVGIG (reference sequence). CDR3 size: 12 residues. V lost 3 bases, J lost 3 bases, and 9 bases lay in between. In nucleotides, the CDR3 is TGTGCCTGGAGAACCCTAAGCTACGAGCAGTACTTC. Amino acids: CAWRTLSYEQYF. The full variable domain, in which reference TRBV30 and TRBJ2-7 provide the parts outside the CDR3, is SQTIHQWPATLVQPVGSPLSLECTVEGTSNPNLYWYRQAAGRGLQLLFYSVGIGQISSEVPQNLSASRPQDRQFILSSKKLLLSDSGFYLCAWRTLSYEQYFGPGTRLTVT.

At least ten counts were recorded for this clonotype. The chain links TRBV5-6 to TRBJ1-5, with 7 positions matching TRBD1. The J segment lost 3 bases and the V segment lost 4 bases, leaving 10 bases of the junction unmatched. The CDR3 loop spans 16 amino acids. The germline V gene has CDR1 SGHDT and CDR2 YYEEEE. In DNA form, the CDR3 reads TGTGCCAGCAGCCCTAGGGGGCGAGGAAACAATCAGCCCCAGCATTTT. Its translation is CASSPRGRGNNQPQHF. The variable domain in full, with the rest retrieved from reference TRBV5-6 and TRBJ1-5, is DAGVTQSPTHLIKTRGQQVTLRCSPKSGHDTVSWYQQALGQGPQFIFQYYEEEERQRGNFPDRFSGHQFPNYSSELNVNALLLGDSALYLCASSPRGRGNNQPQHFGDGTRLSIL.

This clonotype was found once. The rearrangement joins TRBV7-2 to TRBJ1-1, with TRBD1 matching 7 bases. Germline trimming cut 4 bases from V and 11 bases from J; bases unmatched to any gene: 10. The germline V gene has CDR1 SGHTA and CDR2 FQGNSA. The CDR3 has 13 amino acids. For the CDR3, the DNA is TGTGCCAGCAGCTCAAGACAGGGAATTGAGGCTTTCTTT. Protein: CASSSRQGIEAFF.

This clonotype was counted at least ten times. V is TRBV29-1 and J is TRBJ2-1, with 7 bases aligning to TRBD1. This CDR3 comprises 15 residues. Per the germline V gene, CDR1 is SQVTM and CDR2 is ANQGSEA. V was clipped by 7 bases and J by 0 bases; unmatched bases: 9. CDR3 in amino acids: CSGTGELSSYNEQFF. The CDR3 DNA sequence: TGCAGCGGTACAGGGGAGCTTAGCTCCTACAATGAGCAGTTCTTC.

The table lists this clonotype with a few counts. A junction boundary mismatches the germline segment, possibly from a read error. CDR3 residues: CAGSLGVAGGPSDEQFF. CDR3 nucleotide sequence: TGTGCCGGCAGCTTAGGGGTAGCGGGGGGACCCTCGGATGAGCAGTTCTTC. This chain joins TRBV11-2 and TRBJ2-1, with TRBD2 matching 10 bases. Germline V CDR1 and CDR2: SGHAT, FQNNGV. The CDR3 totals 17 residues.

Ten or more counts support this clonotype. The V and J genes are TRBV19 and TRBJ2-1; D is possibly TRBD1 (7 bases). This CDR3 spans 16 amino acids. Per the germline V gene, CDR1 is LNHDA and CDR2 is SQIVND (reference sequence). V lost 4 bases, J lost 3 bases, and 16 bases lay in between. CDR3 bases: TGTGCCAGTAGTAGCCGGACAGGAGGGATCTACAATGAGCAGTTCTTC. It is translated as CASSSRTGGIYNEQFF.

In this sample, this clonotype turned up many times. CDR3 sequence (DNA): TGTGCCAGCAGCTTAGAAGGACTAGCGGCGACCAATGAGCAGTTCTTC. This sequence encodes CASSLEGLAATNEQFF. This chain connects TRBV7-2 to TRBJ2-1, with 10 nucleotides matching TRBD2. The CDR3 sequence is 16 residues long. Germline values: CDR1 SGHTA, CDR2 FQGNSA. Trimming at V came to 1 base and at J to 6 bases, leaving 6 bases not matched to a gene.

The chain joins TRBV5-6 to TRBJ1-2; D gene unclear. The CDR3 runs 14 residues. Per germline, CDR1 SGHDT and CDR2 YYEEEE. The V end lost 0 bases, the J end lost 1 base, and 7 bases lay between the germline ends. The CDR3 DNA reads TGTGCCAGCAGCTTGGCCGGTTTTAACTATGGCTACACCTTC. Translation: CASSLAGFNYGYTF.

Note on this clonotype: It may be a read error: a sequence one base away is much more abundant. DNA for the CDR3: TGTGCCAGCAGCTTAGCTGGGGGCCTGAGCTCCTACGAGCAGGACTTC. It encodes CASSLAGGLSSYEQDF. V is TRBV7-8 and J is TRBJ2-7; possible D gene TRBD1, 6 bases. This CDR3 comprises 16 residues. Germline V gene sequence: CDR1 SGHVS, CDR2 FQNEAQ.

This clonotype occurred a few times. This chain connects TRBV20-1 to TRBJ2-2; 7 nucleotides agree with TRBD1. The germline V gene encodes CDR1 DFQATT and CDR2 SNEGSKA (reference sequence). The trim removed 6 bases at V and 3 bases at J, leaving 4 bases unmatched. The CDR3 loop spans 13 amino acids. For the CDR3, the DNA is TGCAGTGCGGGGACAGCTTACACCGGGGAGCTGTTTTTT. This translates into CSAGTAYTGELFF.

This clonotype has a handful of counts. The rearrangement uses TRBV7-2 and TRBJ2-7; no definite D call. V lost 0 bases and J 3 bases, leaving 15 bases between the germline ends. This CDR3 region has 16 residues. Per germline, CDR1 SGHTA and CDR2 FQGNSA. CDR3 sequence reads: CASSLAGPAGHYEQYF. The DNA for the CDR3 is TGTGCCAGCAGCTTAGCTGGCCCCGCTGGTCACTACGAGCAGTACTTC.

V and J are TRBV12-3 or TRBV12-4 and TRBJ2-7; D may be TRBD1 (5 bases). With the DNA end fitting TRBJ2-5 better, the J assignment may be wrong. This CDR3 region has 13 residues. In nucleotides, the CDR3 is TGTGCCAGCAGTTTTGCGGCAGGGGAGACCCAGTACTTC. Protein product: CASSFAAGETQYF.

This sequence joins TRBV15 and TRBJ2-5; D is unclear. The end of the DNA is better explained by TRBJ2-7, so the J call may be wrong. The CDR3 sequence is 15 residues long. Germline V gives CDR1 LNHNV, CDR2 YYDKDF (reference sequence). The CDR3 nucleotides read TGTGCCACCAGCAGAGGAATAGGGTCAACCTACGAGCAGTACTTC. Translation gives CATSRGIGSTYEQYF.

This clonotype has just a few counts. A junction end diverges from the germline sequence, so it may reflect a read error. The rearrangement joins TRBV7-9 to TRBJ1-6, with a tentative D call TRBD1 (6 bases). CDR1 is SEHNR, CDR2 FQNEAQ, per germline (reference sequence). The CDR3 has 17 residues. This CDR3 reads CASSLDIWGLKNSPFHF. The CDR3 DNA reads TGTGCCAGCAGCTTAGATATATGGGGGCTGAAGAATTCACCCTTCCACTTT.

This clonotype was detected a few times. The CDR3 nucleotides are TGTGCCAGCAGTCCAATTAGCGGGAGCACAGATACGCAGTATTTT. This sequence encodes CASSPISGSTDTQYF. The chain uses TRBV6-4 and TRBJ2-3; 7 bases match TRBD2. CDR3 length: 15 residues. Trimming took 5 bases from V and 0 from J; bases not matched to a gene: 5. Germline V CDR1 and CDR2: MRHNA, SNTAGT.

There are many counts of this clonotype. This CDR3 reads CASSLAGTGLGYTF. The DNA for the CDR3 is TGTGCCAGCAGTTTAGCCGGGACAGGTCTTGGCTACACCTTC. The chain combines TRBV27 with TRBJ1-2; 8 nucleotides agree with TRBD1. The junction had 6 bases not matched to a gene; V was cut back by 2 bases and J by 7 bases. Germline lookup yields CDR1 MNHEY and CDR2 SMNVEV (reference sequence). This CDR3 is 14 amino acids long.

This clonotype has at least ten counts. The CDR3 DNA is TGTGCCAGCTCACCTCCTTCGGGGGGGCGGGGAGGTGAGCAGTTCTTC. As protein: CASSPPSGGRGGEQFF. J is TRBJ2-1 and V is TRBV18; TRBD2 agrees at 8 bases. In germline, CDR1 is KGHSH, CDR2 LQKENI. The junction had 13 bases not matched to a gene; V was cut back by 3 bases and J by 9 bases. The CDR3 extends over 16 amino acids.

In its sample, this clonotype was seen a few times. The chain uses TRBV20-1 and TRBJ1-5, with D hard to call. V dropped 7 bases and J dropped 1 base, with 11 bases sitting between them. The CDR3 covers 13 residues. Germline CDR1 DFQATT, CDR2 SNEGSKA (reference sequence). For the CDR3, the DNA is TGCAGTGGCGCGGATTTAAGCAATCAGCCCCAGCATTTT. Amino acids: CSGADLSNQPQHF.

J is TRBJ2-7 and V is TRBV4-1; perhaps TRBD2 as D (6 bases). The CDR3 contains 14 residues. From germline, CDR1 is MGHRA and CDR2 YSYEKL. Between the trimmed V and J ends, which lost 1 base and 5 bases, there was a span of 12 bases. The CDR3 sequence: CASSQGGTFDEQYF. CDR3 sequence (DNA): TGCGCCAGCAGCCAAGGGGGGACTTTCGACGAGCAGTACTTC.

This sequence joins TRBV7-9 and TRBJ1-1, with D unclear. The CDR3 contains 16 residues. CDR1 and CDR2 (germline): SEHNR, FQNEAQ (reference sequence). The V gene lost 1 base and the J gene lost 8 bases, with 20 bases spanning the gap. CDR3 in DNA: TGTGCCAGCAGCTTAGATCGGATAAGGGCAGAGGGAGAAGCTTTCTTT. It codes for CASSLDRIRAEGEAFF.

This clonotype was detected a few times. V is TRBV29-1 and J is TRBJ2-3; D is ambiguous. This CDR3 is built from 13 residues. Between the trimmed V and J ends, which lost 5 bases and 0 bases, there was a span of 9 bases. Germline V gives CDR1 SQVTM, CDR2 ANQGSEA. The CDR3 DNA is TGCAGCGTTTTTCTCTCTAGCACAGATACGCAGTATTTT. It translates to CSVFLSSTDTQYF.

This clonotype came up many times. The chain couples TRBV3-1 to TRBJ1-4; 7 positions agree with TRBD1. This CDR3 comprises 14 residues. V gave up 4 bases and J gave up 7 bases; unmatched junction bases: 6. Germline V gene sequence: CDR1 LGHDT, CDR2 YNNKEL (reference sequence). Here the CDR3 reads CASSLRTGGEKLFF. The DNA for the CDR3 is TGTGCCAGCAGCCTCCGGACAGGAGGTGAAAAACTGTTTTTT.

For this clonotype: The junction and the germline gene differ at one end; a read error may be behind it. The rearrangement uses TRBV30 and TRBJ1-2; D uncertain. Looked up from germline, CDR1 is GTSNPN and CDR2 is SVGIG (reference sequence). The CDR3 covers 14 residues. The CDR3 region is CTWSVLGRSYGYTF. In DNA, the CDR3 is TGTACCTGGAGTGTTCTGGGCAGAAGTTATGGCTACACCTTC. The whole variable domain, filled in from reference TRBV30 and TRBJ1-2, reads SQTIHQWPATLVQPVGSPLSLECTVEGTSNPNLYWYRQAAGRGLQLLFYSVGIGQISSEVPQNLSASRPQDRQFILSSKKLLLSDSGFYLCTWSVLGRSYGYTFGSGTRLTVV.

This clonotype was recorded at least ten times. The rearrangement links TRBV7-9 to TRBJ2-5; D call uncertain. The CDR3 extends over 15 amino acids. The ends were cut back, 2 bases at V and 1 base at J, with 11 bases in the middle. The germline V gene encodes CDR1 SEHNR and CDR2 FQNEAQ (reference sequence). The chain's CDR3 is CASSLSVTVQETQYF. CDR3 nucleotides: TGTGCCAGCAGCTTATCAGTAACGGTCCAAGAGACCCAGTACTTC.

The chain has TRBV7-9 and TRBJ2-1; D unresolved. The CDR3 is made up of 12 amino acids. Per the germline V gene, CDR1 is SEHNR and CDR2 is FQNEAQ (reference sequence). V was clipped by 2 bases and J by 10 bases, with 9 bases between them. The CDR3 DNA is TGTGCCAGCAGCTTATCCAGCCTAGAGCAGTTCTTC. Translated: CASSLSSLEQFF.

In its sample, this clonotype was seen many times. The rearrangement uses TRBV9 and TRBJ1-5; 7 positions agree with TRBD1. The CDR3 runs 15 residues. Trimming removed 10 bases from V and 5 bases from J; junction bases left unmatched: 15. Germline CDR1 and CDR2: SGDLS and YYNGEE. The CDR3 DNA follows: TGTGCCCACATCACGGGGAGGGACAGTTATCAGCCCCAGCATTTT. Protein sequence: CAHITGRDSYQPQHF.

CDR3 bases: TGTGCCAGCAGCCGATCCGGGGCACAGGTCTACGAGCAGTTCTTC. It is translated as CASSRSGAQVYEQFF. V and J are TRBV7-2 and TRBJ2-1; D is tentatively TRBD1 or TRBD2 (5 bases each). Germline values: CDR1 SGHTA, CDR2 FQGNSA. This CDR3 comprises 15 residues. Trimming shortened V by 5 bases and J by 10 bases, and 21 bases separated the two germline ends. Looking up the rest from reference TRBV7-2 and TRBJ2-1 gives the full variable domain: GAGVSQSPSNKVTEKGKDVELRCDPISGHTALYWYRQSLGQGLEFLIYFQGNSAPDKSGLPSDRFSAERTGGSVSTLTIQRTQQEDSAVYLCASSRSGAQVYEQFFGPGTRLTVL.

There are many counts of this clonotype. This chain connects TRBV20-1 to TRBJ2-5; perhaps TRBD2 as D (6 bases). CDR3 length: 15 amino acids. Trimming stripped 3 bases from V and 5 bases from J, with 19 bases between. Germline lookup yields CDR1 DFQATT and CDR2 SNEGSKA (reference sequence). In nucleotides, the CDR3 is TGCAGTGCTAGGAGTGGGACTCCCAATACGGAGACCCAGTACTTC. Protein: CSARSGTPNTETQYF.

This chain links TRBV12-3 or TRBV12-4 with TRBJ1-3; no definite D call. This CDR3 comprises 13 residues. V shed 5 bases and J shed 2 bases, with 7 bases lying between them. CDR3 sequence reads: CASSQFAGNTIYF. As DNA, the CDR3 is TGTGCCAGCAGTCAGTTTGCTGGAAACACCATATATTTT.

This clonotype occurred many times. The CDR3 region has the DNA TGTGCCAGCAGCGTAGAGGGTTCCGGGACAGGGTCCGAGCAGTACTTC. This sequence encodes CASSVEGSGTGSEQYF. The chain carries TRBV9 and TRBJ2-7; 9 bases are a match to TRBD1. The CDR3 totals 16 residues. The V and J ends lost 0 bases and 6 bases, in that order; junction bases with no gene match: 10. The germline gives CDR1 SGDLS, CDR2 YYNGEE.